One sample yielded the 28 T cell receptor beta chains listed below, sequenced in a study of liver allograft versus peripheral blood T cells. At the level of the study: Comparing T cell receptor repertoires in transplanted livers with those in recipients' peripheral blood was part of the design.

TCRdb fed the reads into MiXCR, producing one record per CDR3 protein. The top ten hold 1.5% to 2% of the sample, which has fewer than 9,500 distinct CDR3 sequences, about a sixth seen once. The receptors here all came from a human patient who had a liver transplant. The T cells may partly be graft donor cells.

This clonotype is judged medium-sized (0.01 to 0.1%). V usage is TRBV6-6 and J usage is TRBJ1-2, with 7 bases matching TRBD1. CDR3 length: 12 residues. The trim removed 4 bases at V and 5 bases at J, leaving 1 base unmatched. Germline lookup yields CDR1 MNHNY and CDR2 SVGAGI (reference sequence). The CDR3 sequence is CASSSTGYGYTF. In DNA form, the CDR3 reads TGTGCCAGCAGTTCGACAGGGTATGGCTACACCTTC.

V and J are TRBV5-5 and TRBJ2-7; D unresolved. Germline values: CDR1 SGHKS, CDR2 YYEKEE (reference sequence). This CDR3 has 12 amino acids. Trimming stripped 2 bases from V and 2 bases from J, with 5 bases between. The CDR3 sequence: CASSLGAYEQYF. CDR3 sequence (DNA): TGTGCCAGCAGCTTAGGAGCCTACGAGCAGTACTTC.

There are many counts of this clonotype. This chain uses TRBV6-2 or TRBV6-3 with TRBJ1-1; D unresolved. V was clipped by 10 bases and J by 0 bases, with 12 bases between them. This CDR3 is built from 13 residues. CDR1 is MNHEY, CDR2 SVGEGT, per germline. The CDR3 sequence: CATLEFLNTEAFF. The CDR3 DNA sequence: TGTGCCACCCTGGAATTTTTGAACACTGAAGCTTTCTTT.

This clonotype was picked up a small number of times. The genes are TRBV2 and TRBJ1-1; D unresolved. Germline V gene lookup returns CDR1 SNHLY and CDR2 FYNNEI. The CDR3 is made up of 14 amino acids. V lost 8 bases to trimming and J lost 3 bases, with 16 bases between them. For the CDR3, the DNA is TGTGCCAGCCTTTTGGACGGCGTAGACACTGAAGCTTTCTTT. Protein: CASLLDGVDTEAFF.

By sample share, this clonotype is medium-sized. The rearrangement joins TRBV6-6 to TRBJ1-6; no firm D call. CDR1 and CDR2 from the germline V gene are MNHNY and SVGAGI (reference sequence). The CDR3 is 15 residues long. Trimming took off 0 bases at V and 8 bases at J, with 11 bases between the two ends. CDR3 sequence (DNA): TGTGCCAGCAGTTACTCAGGGCGAGTAGATTCACCCCTCCACTTT. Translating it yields CASSYSGRVDSPLHF.

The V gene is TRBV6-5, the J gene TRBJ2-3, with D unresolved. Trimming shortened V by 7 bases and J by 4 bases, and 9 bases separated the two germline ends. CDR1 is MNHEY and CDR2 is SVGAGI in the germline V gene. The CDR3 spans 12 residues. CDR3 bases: TGTGCCAGCAAGGGATCATCAGATACGCAGTATTTT. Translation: CASKGSSDTQYF.

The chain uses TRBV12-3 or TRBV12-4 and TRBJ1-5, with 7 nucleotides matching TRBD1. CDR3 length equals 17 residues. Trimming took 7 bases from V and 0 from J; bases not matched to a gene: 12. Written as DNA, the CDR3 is TGTGCCAGCAACCACAGGGGAGGGGTTTTTAGCAATCAGCCCCAGCATTTT. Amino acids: CASNHRGGVFSNQPQHF.

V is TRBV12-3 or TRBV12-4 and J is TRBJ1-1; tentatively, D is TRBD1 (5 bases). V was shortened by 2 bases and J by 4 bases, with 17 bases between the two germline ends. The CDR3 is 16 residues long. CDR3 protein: CASSLRRGVDLTEAFF. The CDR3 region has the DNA TGTGCCAGCAGTTTACGGAGGGGAGTAGATCTCACTGAAGCTTTCTTT.

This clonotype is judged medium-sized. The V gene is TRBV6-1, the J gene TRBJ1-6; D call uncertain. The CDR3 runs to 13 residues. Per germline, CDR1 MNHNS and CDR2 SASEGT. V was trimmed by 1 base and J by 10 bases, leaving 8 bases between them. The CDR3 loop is CASSEVEDSPLHF. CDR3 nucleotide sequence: TGTGCCAGCAGTGAAGTGGAGGACTCACCCCTCCACTTT.

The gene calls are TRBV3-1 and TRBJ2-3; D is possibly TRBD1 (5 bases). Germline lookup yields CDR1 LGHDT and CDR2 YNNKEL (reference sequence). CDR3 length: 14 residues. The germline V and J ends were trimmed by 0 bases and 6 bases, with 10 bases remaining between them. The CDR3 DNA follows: TGTGCCAGCAGCCAAGATGGGGCCGGGGATACGCAGTATTTT. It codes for CASSQDGAGDTQYF.

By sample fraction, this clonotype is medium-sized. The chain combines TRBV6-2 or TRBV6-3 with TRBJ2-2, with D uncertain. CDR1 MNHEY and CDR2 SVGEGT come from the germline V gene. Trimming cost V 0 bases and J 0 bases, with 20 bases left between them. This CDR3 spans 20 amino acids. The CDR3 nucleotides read TGTGCCAGCAGTTACTCGTTGGACGGGCCGGCCCCCTCGAACACCGGGGAGCTGTTTTTT. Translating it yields CASSYSLDGPAPSNTGELFF.

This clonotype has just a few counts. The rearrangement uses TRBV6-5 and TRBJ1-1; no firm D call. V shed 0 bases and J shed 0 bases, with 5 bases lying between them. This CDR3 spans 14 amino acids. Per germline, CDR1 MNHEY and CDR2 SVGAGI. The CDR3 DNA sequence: TGTGCCAGCAGTTACTCTAGTTTGAACACTGAAGCTTTCTTT. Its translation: CASSYSSLNTEAFF.

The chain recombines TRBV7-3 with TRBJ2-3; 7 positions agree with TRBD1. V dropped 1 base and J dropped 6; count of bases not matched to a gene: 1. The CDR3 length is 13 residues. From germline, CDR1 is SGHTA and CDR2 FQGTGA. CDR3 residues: CASSLKGADTQYF. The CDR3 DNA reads TGTGCCAGCAGCTTAAAGGGGGCGGATACGCAGTATTTT.

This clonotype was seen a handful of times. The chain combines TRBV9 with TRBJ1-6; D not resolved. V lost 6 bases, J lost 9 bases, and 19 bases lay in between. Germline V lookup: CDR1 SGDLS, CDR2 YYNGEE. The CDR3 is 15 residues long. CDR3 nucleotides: TGTGCCAGCACCCCTAGGGAGGGAATGGGTTCACCCCTCCACTTT. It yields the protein CASTPREGMGSPLHF.

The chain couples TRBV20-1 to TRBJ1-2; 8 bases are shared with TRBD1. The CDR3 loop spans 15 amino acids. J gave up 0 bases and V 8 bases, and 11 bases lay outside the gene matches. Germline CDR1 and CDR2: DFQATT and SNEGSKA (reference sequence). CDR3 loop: CSYSPGQVANYGYTF. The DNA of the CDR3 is TGCAGTTACTCTCCGGGACAGGTAGCTAACTATGGCTACACCTTC.

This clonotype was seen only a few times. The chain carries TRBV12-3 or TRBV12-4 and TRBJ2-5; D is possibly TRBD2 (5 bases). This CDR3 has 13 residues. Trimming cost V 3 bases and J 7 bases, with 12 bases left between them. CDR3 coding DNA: TGTGCCAGCAGTTTTACTACCCGGGGGACCCAGTACTTC. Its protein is CASSFTTRGTQYF.

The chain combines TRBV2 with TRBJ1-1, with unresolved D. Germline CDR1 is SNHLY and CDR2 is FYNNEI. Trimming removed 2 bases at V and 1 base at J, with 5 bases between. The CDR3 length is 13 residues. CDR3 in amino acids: CASSEQENTEAFF. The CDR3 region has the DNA TGTGCCAGCAGTGAACAGGAGAACACTGAAGCTTTCTTT.

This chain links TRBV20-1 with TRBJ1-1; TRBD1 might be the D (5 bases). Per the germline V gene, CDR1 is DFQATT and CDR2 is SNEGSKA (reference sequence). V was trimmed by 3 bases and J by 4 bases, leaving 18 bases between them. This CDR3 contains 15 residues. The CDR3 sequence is CSARGPGVLSTEAFF. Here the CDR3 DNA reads TGCAGTGCTAGGGGCCCGGGGGTATTGAGCACTGAAGCTTTCTTT.

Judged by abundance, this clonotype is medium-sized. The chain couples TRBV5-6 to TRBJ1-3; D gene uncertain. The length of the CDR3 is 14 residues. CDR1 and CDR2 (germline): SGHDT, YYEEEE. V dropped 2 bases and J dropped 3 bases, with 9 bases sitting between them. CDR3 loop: CASSFVSVGNTIYF. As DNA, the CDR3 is TGTGCCAGCAGCTTTGTATCCGTTGGAAACACCATATATTTT.

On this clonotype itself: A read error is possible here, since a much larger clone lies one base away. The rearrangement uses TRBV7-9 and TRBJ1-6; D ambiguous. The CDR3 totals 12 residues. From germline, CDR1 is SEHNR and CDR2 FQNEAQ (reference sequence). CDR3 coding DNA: TGTGACAGCAGCTTGGGTGAATCACCCCTCCACTTT. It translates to CDSSLGESPLHF. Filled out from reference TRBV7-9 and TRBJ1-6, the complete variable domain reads DTGVSQNPRHKITKRGQNVTFRCDPISEHNRLYWYRQTLGQGPEFLTYFQNEAQLEKSRLLSDRFSAERPKGSFSTLEIQRTEQGDSAMYLCDSSLGESPLHFGNGTRLTVT.

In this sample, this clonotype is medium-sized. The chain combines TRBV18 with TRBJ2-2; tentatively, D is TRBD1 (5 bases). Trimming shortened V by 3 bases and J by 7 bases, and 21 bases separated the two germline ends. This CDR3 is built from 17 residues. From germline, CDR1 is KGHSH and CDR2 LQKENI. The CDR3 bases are TGTGCCAGCTCACCTAGTCGGTCCAGGGAAGGCGGCGGGGAGCTGTTTTTT. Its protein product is CASSPSRSREGGGELFF.

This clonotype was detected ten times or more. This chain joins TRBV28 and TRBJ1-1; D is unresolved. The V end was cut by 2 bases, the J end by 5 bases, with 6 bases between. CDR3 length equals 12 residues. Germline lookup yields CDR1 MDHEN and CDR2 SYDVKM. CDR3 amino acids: CASSLIQTEAFF. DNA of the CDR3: TGTGCCAGCAGTTTAATTCAGACTGAAGCTTTCTTT.

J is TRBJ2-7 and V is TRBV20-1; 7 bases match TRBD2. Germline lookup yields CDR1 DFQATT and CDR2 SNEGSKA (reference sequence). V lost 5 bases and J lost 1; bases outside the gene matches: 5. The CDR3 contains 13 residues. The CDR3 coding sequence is TGCAGTGCTTCATGGGGGGGGTCCTACGAGCAGTACTTC. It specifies CSASWGGSYEQYF.

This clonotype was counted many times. This CDR3 is CASSVARQARKNGYTF. The CDR3 DNA reads as TGTGCCAGCAGCGTAGCGAGACAGGCTCGTAAGAATGGCTACACCTTC. The chain carries TRBV9 and TRBJ1-2; a possible D gene is TRBD1 (6 bases). In germline, CDR1 is SGDLS, CDR2 YYNGEE. V shed 0 bases and J shed 6 bases, with 18 bases lying between them. The CDR3 has 16 residues.

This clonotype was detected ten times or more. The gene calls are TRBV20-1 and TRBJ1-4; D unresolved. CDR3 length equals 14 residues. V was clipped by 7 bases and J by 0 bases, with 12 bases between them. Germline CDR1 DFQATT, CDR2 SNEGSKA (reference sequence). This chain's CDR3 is CSVVARSTNEKLFF. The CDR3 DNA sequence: TGCAGTGTAGTTGCGAGATCAACTAATGAAAAACTGTTTTTT.

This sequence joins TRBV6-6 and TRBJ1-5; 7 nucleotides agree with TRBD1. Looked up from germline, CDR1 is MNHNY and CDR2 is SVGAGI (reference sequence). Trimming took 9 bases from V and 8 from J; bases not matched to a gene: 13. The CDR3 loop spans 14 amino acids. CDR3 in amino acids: CARPPGQACKPQHF. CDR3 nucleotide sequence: TGTGCCAGACCCCCCGGACAGGCTTGTAAGCCCCAGCATTTT.

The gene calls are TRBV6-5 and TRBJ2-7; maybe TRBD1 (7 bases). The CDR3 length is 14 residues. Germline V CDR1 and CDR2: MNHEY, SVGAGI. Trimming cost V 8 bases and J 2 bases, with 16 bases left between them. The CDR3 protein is CASGRNQGAYEQYF. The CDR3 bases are TGTGCCAGCGGGAGGAATCAGGGGGCCTACGAGCAGTACTTC.

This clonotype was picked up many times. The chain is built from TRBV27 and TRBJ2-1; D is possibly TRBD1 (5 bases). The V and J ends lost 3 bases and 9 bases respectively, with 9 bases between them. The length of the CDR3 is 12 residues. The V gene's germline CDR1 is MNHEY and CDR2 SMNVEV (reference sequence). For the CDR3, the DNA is TGTGCCAGCAGTTTCGACAGAGGTGAGCAGTTCTTC. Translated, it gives CASSFDRGEQFF.